A single sample is the source of the 21 T cell receptor beta chains below, sequenced in a study of shared clonotypes between healthy human individuals. Sequencing used immunoSEQ multiplex PCR; TCRdb keeps in-frame clones, though not all of them. The sample carries 1.4 million or so clones, 98% recorded once. Source material: naive CD4+ T cells sorted from blood. Stated subset: CD45RA+ positively selected. All receptors derive from a man aged 25 to 40 in good health.

J is TRBJ1-1 and V is TRBV29-1; TRBD1 is a possible D gene (6 bases). The CDR3 sequence is 14 residues long. V was cut by 4 bases and J by 10 bases, with 22 bases left in between. Per the germline V gene, CDR1 is SQVTM and CDR2 is ANQGSEA. The CDR3 region has the DNA TGCAGCGTTGTTTGGACACCCCTTCAAGGGGGAGCTTTCTTT. It codes for CSVVWTPLQGGAFF.

V usage is TRBV2 and J usage is TRBJ2-5; 10 bases are shared with TRBD2. The length of the CDR3 is 14 residues. Looked up from germline, CDR1 is SNHLY and CDR2 is FYNNEI. J lost 5 bases, V lost 8 bases, and 8 bases had no gene match. This chain's CDR3 is CASLAGVQRETQYF. The CDR3, as DNA: TGTGCCAGCCTAGCGGGAGTTCAGAGGGAGACCCAGTACTTC.

About this clone itself: Distinct nucleotide sequences in the sample also encode this CDR3. The V and J genes are TRBV11-3 and TRBJ2-7, with D tentatively TRBD1 or TRBD2 (5 bases each). The CDR3 extends over 12 amino acids. V was pared by 6 bases and J by 6 bases, with 12 bases between. Per germline, CDR1 SGHNT and CDR2 YENEEA. CDR3: CASSSGPLEQYF. The CDR3 DNA reads as TGTGCCAGCAGTTCGGGACCGCTCGAGCAGTACTTC.

A remark on this clone: The sample carries other DNA sequences with the same CDR3. The rearrangement uses TRBV7-2 and TRBJ2-5; the match to TRBD1 covers 7 bases. The CDR3 sequence is 14 residues long. The germline gives CDR1 SGHTA, CDR2 FQGNSA. J lost 5 bases, V lost 1 base, and 4 bases had no gene match. The CDR3 bases are TGTGCCAGCAGCTTAGGACAGGGATGGGAGACCCAGTACTTC. It translates to CASSLGQGWETQYF.

The chain employs TRBV28 and TRBJ1-5, with D possibly TRBD1 on 5 matching bases. There are 15 residues in the CDR3. V gave up 5 bases and J gave up 2 bases, with 13 bases separating them. The germline V gene has CDR1 MDHEN and CDR2 SYDVKM. CDR3 loop: CASSLPEGRNQPQHF. Here the CDR3 DNA reads TGTGCCAGCAGTCTCCCCGAGGGACGCAATCAGCCCCAGCATTTT.

The gene calls are TRBV20-1 and TRBJ2-1; no clear D. Germline assignment: CDR1 DFQATT and CDR2 SNEGSKA (reference sequence). Trimming left V 4 bases short and J 10 bases short, with 8 bases between. This CDR3 is 10 amino acids long. The CDR3 loop reads CSATPGEQFF. CDR3 DNA: TGCAGTGCTACACCCGGGGAGCAGTTCTTC.

The rearrangement links TRBV27 to TRBJ2-1, with 8 bases fitting TRBD2. V was clipped by 6 bases and J by 5 bases; unmatched bases: 15. The CDR3 has 17 amino acids. Germline V gives CDR1 MNHEY, CDR2 SMNVEV (reference sequence). CDR3 protein: CASRSPVSGRGNNEQFF. CDR3 sequence (DNA): TGTGCCAGCAGAAGTCCAGTAAGCGGGAGAGGAAACAATGAGCAGTTCTTC.

The chain links TRBV11-1 to TRBJ2-3; 13 bases line up with TRBD2. Germline values: CDR1 SGHAT, CDR2 FQDESV (reference sequence). With V trimmed by 5 bases and J by 3 bases, 5 bases remained unmatched. This CDR3 region has 16 residues. The CDR3, as DNA: TGTGCCAGCAGCCCGTGGACTAGCGGGAGTACAGATACGCAGTATTTT. Translation: CASSPWTSGSTDTQYF.

Comment on this clone: This same CDR3 is encoded by further DNA sequences in the sample. The CDR3 nucleotides read TGTGCCTCAACGGGGTCGGGGGCCAACGTCCTGACTTTC. Translation: CASTGSGANVLTF. This chain links TRBV10-3 with TRBJ2-6; D possibly corresponds to TRBD2 (5 bases). Trimming took 11 bases from V and 4 from J, leaving 12 bases between them. The CDR3 consists of 13 residues. Germline V lookup: CDR1 ENHRY, CDR2 SYGVKD.

With respect to this clone: Other DNA sequences in this sample translate to the same CDR3. The chain recombines TRBV18 with TRBJ2-1, with unresolved D. The CDR3 runs to 14 residues. Per the germline V gene, CDR1 is KGHSH and CDR2 is LQKENI. Trimming cost V 3 bases and J 2 bases, with 8 bases left between them. The DNA of the CDR3 is TGTGCCAGCTCACCGACCAGAACCTACAATGAGCAGTTCTTC. Translating gives CASSPTRTYNEQFF. Full variable domain (rest looked up from reference TRBV18 and TRBJ2-1): NAGVMQNPRHLVRRRGQEARLRCSPMKGHSHVYWYRQLPEEGLKFMVYLQKENIIDESGMPKERFSAEFPKEGPSILRIQQVVRGDSAAYFCASSPTRTYNEQFFGPGTRLTVL.

The rearrangement joins TRBV5-6 to TRBJ1-2; D is undetermined. Germline-derived CDR1 and CDR2 are SGHDT and YYEEEE. This CDR3 has 16 amino acids. V was shortened by 0 bases and J by 0 bases, with 12 bases between the two germline ends. The CDR3 spells CASSLDGPAANYGYTF. The CDR3, as DNA: TGTGCCAGCAGCTTGGATGGGCCGGCTGCTAACTATGGCTACACCTTC.

Concerning this clone itself: The same CDR3 is also encoded by other DNA sequences in this sample. V gene TRBV9 combines with J gene TRBJ2-2, with D perhaps assigned TRBD1 or TRBD2 (6 bases each). Trimming shortened V by 0 bases and J by 4 bases, and 10 bases separated the two germline ends. The CDR3 is 15 amino acids. CDR1 and CDR2 from the germline V gene are SGDLS and YYNGEE. In DNA form, the CDR3 reads TGTGCCAGCAGCGTAGTACAGGGAGGCACCGGGGAGCTGTTTTTT. Translating it yields CASSVVQGGTGELFF.

The V gene is TRBV11-2, the J gene TRBJ2-3, with 9 bases identical to TRBD2. The germline V gene has CDR1 SGHAT and CDR2 FQNNGV. The CDR3 totals 17 residues. Trimming removed 6 bases from V and 2 bases from J; junction bases left unmatched: 12. CDR3 DNA sequence: TGTGCCAGCAGTTTCCTATTAGGCGGGGGGGCCACAGATACGCAGTATTTT. Protein: CASSFLLGGGATDTQYF. Based on the CDR3 plus reference TRBV11-2 and TRBJ2-3, the full variable domain is EAGVAQSPRYKIIEKRQSVAFWCNPISGHATLYWYQQILGQGPKLLIQFQNNGVVDDSQLPKDRFSAERLKGVDSTLKIQPAKLEDSAVYLCASSFLLGGGATDTQYFGPGTRLTVL.

The rearrangement joins TRBV28 to TRBJ1-1; D not resolved. Per the germline V gene, CDR1 is MDHEN and CDR2 is SYDVKM. This CDR3 is built from 12 residues. Trimming removed 10 bases at V and 0 bases at J, with 9 bases between. The CDR3 DNA is TGTGCCACTGAGGAGGTGAACACTGAAGCTTTCTTT. This encodes CATEEVNTEAFF.

On this clone itself: Different DNA sequences within this sample yield the same CDR3. This chain uses TRBV18 with TRBJ2-1; 14 positions agree with TRBD2. The CDR3 totals 15 residues. V was clipped by 4 bases and J by 8 bases; unmatched bases: 4. Per the germline V gene, CDR1 is KGHSH and CDR2 is LQKENI. The CDR3 nucleotides are TGTGCCAGCTCACTCGGACTAGCGGGAGGCTATGAGCAGTTCTTC. Its translation: CASSLGLAGGYEQFF.

This rearrangement joins TRBV18 to TRBJ2-7, with TRBD1 matching 7 bases. This CDR3 comprises 15 residues. CDR1 and CDR2 from the germline V gene are KGHSH and LQKENI. V was clipped by 4 bases and J by 3 bases; unmatched bases: 9. The CDR3 loop reads CASSQTGTADYEQYF. DNA for the CDR3: TGTGCCAGCTCACAAACCGGGACAGCCGACTACGAGCAGTACTTC.

The chain joins TRBV15 to TRBJ2-1; 9 bases match TRBD2. The germline V gene has CDR1 LNHNV and CDR2 YYDKDF (reference sequence). V dropped 0 bases and J dropped 4; count of bases not matched to a gene: 7. The CDR3 contains 17 residues. The CDR3 reads CATSRDSRLAEYNEQFF. DNA for the CDR3: TGTGCCACCAGCAGAGATTCCCGACTAGCGGAGTACAATGAGCAGTTCTTC. Using reference TRBV15 and TRBJ2-1 for the parts outside the CDR3, the full variable domain is DAMVIQNPRYQVTQFGKPVTLSCSQTLNHNVMYWYQQKSSQAPKLLFHYYDKDFNNEADTPDNFQSRRPNTSFCFLDIRSPGLGDTAMYLCATSRDSRLAEYNEQFFGPGTRLTVL.

The chain is built from TRBV6-1 and TRBJ2-1; D gene ambiguous. There are 11 residues in the CDR3. V dropped 8 bases and J dropped 5 bases, with 7 bases sitting between them. Germline assignment: CDR1 MNHNS and CDR2 SASEGT. The CDR3 here is CASDRNNEQFF. CDR3 in DNA: TGTGCCAGCGACCGAAACAATGAGCAGTTCTTC.

The genes are TRBV2 and TRBJ1-5, with TRBD1 matching 8 bases. The CDR3 has 14 amino acids. Trimming cost V 6 bases and J 5 bases; bases outside gene matches: 6. Germline V gene lookup returns CDR1 SNHLY and CDR2 FYNNEI. CDR3: CASSVDRAYQPQHF. The CDR3 nucleotides read TGTGCCAGCAGCGTGGACAGGGCTTATCAGCCCCAGCATTTT.

The chain employs TRBV2 and TRBJ2-7; 11 positions match TRBD2. The CDR3 spans 15 residues. The V segment lost 4 bases and the J segment 2 bases; nucleotides outside the gene matches: 4. CDR1 is SNHLY, CDR2 FYNNEI, per germline. The CDR3: CASSGGTSGTYEQYF. CDR3 sequence (DNA): TGTGCCAGCAGTGGCGGGACTAGCGGCACCTACGAGCAGTACTTC.

This clone appeared a single time. The rearrangement uses TRBV4-1 and TRBJ2-1, with D perhaps matching TRBD2 (6 bases). CDR3 length: 15 amino acids. Germline V CDR1 and CDR2: MGHRA, YSYEKL. V was trimmed by 1 base and J by 5 bases, leaving 12 bases between them. The CDR3 reads CASSQVGRGNNEQFF. CDR3 sequence (DNA): TGCGCCAGCAGCCAAGTAGGGCGGGGAAACAATGAGCAGTTCTTC.